The rows below give T cell receptor beta chains drawn from one sample of a study of OX40 agonist ivuxolimab in advanced cancers. Some clones are missing from TCRdb's copy, which holds only in-frame ones; the method was immunoSEQ multiplex PCR. Of about 53,000 clones in the sample, 75% to 85% are singletons; the top ten hold under 3%. The sample here was CD4+ or CD8+ T cells sorted from blood, taken in a trial of the OX40 agonist ivuxolimab. Source of these receptors: an adult with an advanced solid tumor such as melanoma, head and neck, liver or kidney cancer. Each CDR3 is given with its conserved first and last residue. The order of the fields is V gene, clone size, J gene, CDR3 protein. The size entry is marked missing in some rows and otherwise reads once, few, many or a size class.

V: TRBV6-5; size: many; J: TRBJ2-1; CDR3: CASSRLAGYNEQFF
V: TRBV14; size: .; J: TRBJ2-1; CDR3: CASSQDRSGTHLKSHNEQFF
V: TRBV29-1; size: .; J: TRBJ2-2; CDR3: CSVGDRVGGGELFF
V: TRBV5-4; size: .; J: TRBJ1-1; CDR3: CASSRRGFETEAFF
V: TRBV11-2; size: .; J: TRBJ1-2; CDR3: CASSPGYGYTF
V: TRBV28; size: few; J: TRBJ1-2; CDR3: CASSPNQAGHYGYTF
V: TRBV5-1; size: .; J: TRBJ1-5; CDR3: CASSLSGGSNQPQHF
V: TRBV10-1; size: .; J: TRBJ1-1; CDR3: CASSESLGGNTEAFF
V: TRBV10-2; size: few; J: TRBJ1-5; CDR3: CASSPGQLYQPQHF
V: TRBV28; size: .; J: TRBJ1-3; CDR3: CASRGQLSGNTIYF
V: TRBV7-9; size: once; J: TRBJ2-6; CDR3: CASSPGQVGPGANVLTF
V: TRBV27; size: .; J: TRBJ2-6; CDR3: CASSLWAGVSGANVLTF
V: TRBV29-1; size: .; J: TRBJ2-4; CDR3: CSVGRAKNIQYF
V: TRBV6-6; size: .; J: TRBJ1-5; CDR3: CASSSSQGGDNQPQHF
V: TRBV7-2; size: .; J: TRBJ1-4; CDR3: CASSLSGTGREKLFF
V: TRBV2; size: .; J: TRBJ1-2; CDR3: CASIQSTGYYGYTF
V: TRBV7-2; size: .; J: TRBJ1-3; CDR3: CASSLDPGADGNTIYF
V: TRBV6-1; size: once; J: TRBJ1-1; CDR3: CASSEQGVSTEAFF
V: TRBV6-5; size: once; J: TRBJ2-1; CDR3: CASSTGGNPVGEQFF
V: TRBV5-1; size: .; J: TRBJ1-2; CDR3: CASSLGRGRGNYGYTF
V: TRBV11-3; size: .; J: TRBJ2-7; CDR3: CASSLDGTGEQYF
V: TRBV6-5; size: few; J: TRBJ2-7; CDR3: CASSPGPGVSYEQYF
V: TRBV7-2; size: .; J: TRBJ2-3; CDR3: CASSLGPSGLSTDTQYF
V: TRBV9; size: .; J: TRBJ2-5; CDR3: CASSVVSLAGQETQYF
V: TRBV19; size: .; J: TRBJ1-4; CDR3: CASSSHRSTNEKLFF
V: TRBV27; size: once; J: TRBJ2-2; CDR3: CASSLSQRNTGELFF
V: TRBV7-9; size: .; J: TRBJ1-4; CDR3: CASSFDNRGTNEKLFF
V: TRBV19; size: .; J: TRBJ2-6; CDR3: CASSPRGGSGANVLTF
V: TRBV19; size: .; J: TRBJ2-2; CDR3: CASSFRPLTGGAYTGELFF
V: TRBV5-4; size: .; J: TRBJ2-7; CDR3: CASSPLPGPHEQYF
V: TRBV7-2; size: few; J: TRBJ1-3; CDR3: CASSLTFSGNTIYF
V: TRBV15; size: .; J: TRBJ2-2; CDR3: CATSRDRGTGELFF
V: TRBV7-6; size: .; J: TRBJ2-7; CDR3: CASSAGRGASYEQYF
V: TRBV28; size: .; J: TRBJ2-1; CDR3: CASSPRQGQFF
V: TRBV13; size: .; J: TRBJ1-2; CDR3: CASSLVSARYGYTF
V: TRBV2; size: .; J: TRBJ1-4; CDR3: CASTGATNEKLFF
V: TRBV7-2; size: .; J: TRBJ2-5; CDR3: CASRRGYQETQYF
V: TRBV19; size: .; J: TRBJ1-1; CDR3: CASSIQLNSRSEAFF
V: TRBV6-1; size: once; J: TRBJ2-1; CDR3: CASSESSGRAIEQFF
V: TRBV30; size: .; J: TRBJ1-1; CDR3: CAWTVSRVGTEAFF
V: TRBV18; size: .; J: TRBJ2-6; CDR3: CASSPGQGGGLSGANVLTF
V: TRBV18; size: .; J: TRBJ1-1; CDR3: CASSPAFRNTEAFF
V: TRBV18; size: .; J: TRBJ2-5; CDR3: CASSTQETQYF
V: TRBV10-3; size: medium-sized; J: TRBJ2-6; CDR3: CAISESTSGPSGANVLTF
V: TRBV7-2; size: .; J: TRBJ1-2; CDR3: CASSPRQGGGYTF
V: TRBV19; size: .; J: TRBJ1-1; CDR3: CASSPQGGNTEAFF
V: TRBV29-1; size: few; J: TRBJ1-2; CDR3: CSVEAGFYGYTF
V: TRBV5-1; size: .; J: TRBJ2-7; CDR3: CASSSRTGQLGRISEQYF
V: TRBV6-1; size: .; J: TRBJ1-2; CDR3: CASSSLTGIGYTF
V: TRBV30; size: .; J: TRBJ2-7; CDR3: CAWGKRETYEQYF
V: TRBV9; size: .; J: TRBJ2-1; CDR3: CASSVGGSYNEQFF
V: TRBV19; size: .; J: TRBJ1-1; CDR3: CASIGGGNTEAFF
V: TRBV6-5; size: .; J: TRBJ1-1; CDR3: CASRRQGPNTEAFF
V: TRBV10-3; size: .; J: TRBJ1-3; CDR3: CAISMGGGSGNTIYF
V: TRBV19; size: .; J: TRBJ1-5; CDR3: CASSSPDRAGYSNQPQHF
V: TRBV10-2; size: .; J: TRBJ1-1; CDR3: CASLMTGVNTEAFF
V: TRBV7-2; size: .; J: TRBJ1-3; CDR3: CASSNPGSRNTIYF
V: TRBV2; size: .; J: TRBJ2-3; CDR3: CASKVNPPPPDTQYF
V: TRBV6-1; size: .; J: TRBJ1-2; CDR3: CASSGQGNYGYTF